The 27 T cell receptor beta chains given below trace back to one sample, sequenced in a study of cytomegalovirus exposure and HLA in healthy donors. The data were produced by immunoSEQ multiplex PCR, yet TCRdb's version contains in-frame clones alone and is incomplete. This sample has 150,000 to 200,000 clones; roughly 90% occur once, and the top ten carry about a tenth. Sequenced material: PBMCs. These receptors were obtained from a woman between 18 and 30 years old in good health and CMV-seropositive.

The chain combines TRBV7-6 with TRBJ2-3, with TRBD2 as a possible D gene (6 bases). Germline V gene sequence: CDR1 SGHVS, CDR2 FNYEAQ. There are 14 residues in the CDR3. Trimming removed 1 base at V and 5 bases at J, with 10 bases between. This CDR3 reads CASSLDGGGDTQYF. In DNA, the CDR3 is TGTGCCAGCAGCTTAGACGGGGGAGGAGATACGCAGTATTTT.

In the case of this clone: Compared with germline, one end of the junction differs, possibly owing to a read error. V is TRBV7-7 and J is TRBJ1-1; no definite D call. The CDR3 length is 13 residues. Germline assignment: CDR1 SSHAT and CDR2 FNYEAQ (reference sequence). CDR3 sequence: CASSLIPGGEAFF. DNA for the CDR3: TGTGCTAGCAGCTTAATACCGGGAGGGGAAGCTTTCTTT.

The chain carries TRBV28 and TRBJ2-7, with D unclear. Trimming cost V 1 base and J 0 bases, with 13 bases left between them. The germline V gene encodes CDR1 MDHEN and CDR2 SYDVKM. CDR3 length equals 16 residues. CDR3 in DNA: TGTGCCAGCAGTTTATTTAGTTCACGGAGCTCCTACGAGCAGTACTTC. It yields the protein CASSLFSSRSSYEQYF. Looking up the rest from reference TRBV28 and TRBJ2-7 gives the full variable domain: DVKVTQSSRYLVKRTGEKVFLECVQDMDHENMFWYRQDPGLGLRLIYFSYDVKMKEKGDIPEGYSVSREKKERFSLILESASTNQTSMYLCASSLFSSRSSYEQYFGPGTRLTVT.

V usage is TRBV9 and J usage is TRBJ2-1, with TRBD2 matching 7 bases. This CDR3 has 15 amino acids. With V trimmed by 4 bases and J by 10 bases, 14 bases remained unmatched. Germline CDR1 and CDR2: SGDLS and YYNGEE. The CDR3 DNA reads TGTGCCAGCAGCAAGGGGCTAGCGGTTCCCCAGGAGCAGTTCTTC. Its protein is CASSKGLAVPQEQFF. Complete variable domain (other parts from reference TRBV9 and TRBJ2-1): DSGVTQTPKHLITATGQRVTLRCSPRSGDLSVYWYQQSLDQGLQFLIQYYNGEERAKGNILERFSAQQFPDLHSELNLSSLELGDSALYFCASSKGLAVPQEQFFGPGTRLTVL.

This rearrangement joins TRBV5-4 to TRBJ2-7; TRBD2 aligns across 12 bases. Germline values: CDR1 SGHNT, CDR2 YYREEE (reference sequence). CDR3 length: 16 residues. Trimming cost V 4 bases and J 7 bases; bases outside gene matches: 12. CDR3 residues: CASSRQQTSGSGEQYF. The CDR3 DNA is TGTGCCAGCAGCCGACAACAGACTAGCGGGAGTGGTGAGCAGTACTTC.

A few counts support this clone. The rearrangement joins TRBV6-1 to TRBJ1-1; possibly TRBD1 for D (5 bases). V was trimmed by 1 base and J by 1 base, leaving 16 bases between them. The CDR3 sequence is 17 residues long. Germline CDR1 is MNHNS and CDR2 is SASEGT. In DNA, the CDR3 is TGTGCCAGCAGTGAAGGGTACAGTATAAGGGGGAACACTGAAGCTTTCTTT. This sequence encodes CASSEGYSIRGNTEAFF.

The chain has TRBV4-1 and TRBJ2-7; 9 bases agree with TRBD2. The CDR3 extends over 15 amino acids. With V trimmed by 1 base and J by 5 bases, 6 bases remained unmatched. CDR1 and CDR2 (germline): MGHRA, YSYEKL. CDR3 loop: CASSQAASGTDEQYF. The CDR3 DNA sequence: TGCGCCAGCAGCCAAGCGGCTAGCGGGACCGACGAGCAGTACTTC.

The chain links TRBV10-1 to TRBJ2-5; 7 nucleotides agree with TRBD2. Germline V CDR1 and CDR2: WNHNN, SYGVQD (reference sequence). J gave up 1 base and V 2 bases, and 4 bases lay outside the gene matches. The CDR3 loop spans 15 amino acids. CDR3 protein: CASSEGSGPQETQYF. CDR3 bases: TGCGCCAGCAGTGAGGGTAGCGGGCCCCAAGAGACCCAGTACTTC.

The chain is built from TRBV7-9 and TRBJ1-2; no definite D call. The germline V gene encodes CDR1 SEHNR and CDR2 FQNEAQ (reference sequence). V was trimmed by 2 bases and J by 8 bases, leaving 15 bases between them. The length of the CDR3 is 14 residues. DNA for the CDR3: TGTGCCAGCAGCTTACGGGGTGCGGAGGGCGGCTACACCTTC. Its translation: CASSLRGAEGGYTF.

The chain links TRBV7-3 to TRBJ1-2, with D unclear. CDR1 is SGHTA, CDR2 FQGTGA, per germline. There are 16 residues in the CDR3. The ends were cut back, 7 bases at V and 7 bases at J, with 25 bases in the middle. CDR3 bases: TGTGCCAGCATCCCAGAGTATAACTCCCTAGGCGGTGGCTACACCTTC. This encodes CASIPEYNSLGGGYTF.

The J gene is TRBJ2-6, the V gene TRBV7-9; 13 bases match TRBD2. The germline V gene encodes CDR1 SEHNR and CDR2 FQNEAQ (reference sequence). This CDR3 contains 19 residues. V lost 5 bases to trimming and J lost 1 base; unmatched junction nucleotides: 8. The CDR3 DNA is TGTGCCAGCAGCCCCCCCGGGACTAGCGGGACTTCTGGGGCCAACGTCCTGACTTTC. This gives the protein CASSPPGTSGTSGANVLTF.

The genes are TRBV7-9 and TRBJ2-7; 12 nucleotides line up with TRBD2. V was pared by 4 bases and J by 6 bases, with 10 bases of the junction left unmatched. The CDR3 consists of 16 residues. Looked up from germline, CDR1 is SEHNR and CDR2 is FQNEAQ (reference sequence). CDR3 in DNA: TGTGCCAGCAGCTCTTTAATGACTAGCGGGAGAGGCGAGCAGTACTTC. Protein product: CASSSLMTSGRGEQYF.

The rearrangement links TRBV29-1 to TRBJ2-1; 13 bases fit TRBD2. The length of the CDR3 is 15 residues. Trimming removed 8 bases from V and 2 bases from J; junction bases left unmatched: 6. Germline CDR1 is SQVTM and CDR2 is ANQGSEA. CDR3 protein: CSLTSGRAPYNEQFF. The CDR3 nucleotides read TGCAGCCTAACTAGCGGGAGGGCCCCCTACAATGAGCAGTTCTTC.

The chain employs TRBV6-1 and TRBJ1-5; D not resolved. The germline V gene has CDR1 MNHNS and CDR2 SASEGT. V was shortened by 5 bases and J by 6 bases, with 17 bases between the two germline ends. The CDR3 contains 15 residues. Written as DNA, the CDR3 is TGTGCCAGCAGTCAGACCGGGGTCGGTAGTCAGCCCCAGCATTTT. Amino acids: CASSQTGVGSQPQHF.

The rearrangement uses TRBV18 and TRBJ1-1; possible D gene TRBD1, 5 bases. Germline CDR1 and CDR2: KGHSH and LQKENI. The V and J ends lost 4 bases and 5 bases respectively, with 20 bases between them. The CDR3 sequence is 16 residues long. CDR3 sequence: CASSLSTDRMGTEAFF. CDR3 nucleotides: TGTGCCAGCTCACTATCCACAGACAGAATGGGGACTGAAGCTTTCTTT.

There are a few counts of this clone. J is TRBJ1-3 and V is TRBV6-1; D is perhaps TRBD1 (5 bases). Trimming stripped 3 bases from V and 1 base from J, with 7 bases between. CDR3 length: 14 residues. CDR1 is MNHNS, CDR2 SASEGT, per germline. DNA of the CDR3: TGTGCCAGCAGTGAGGGGCAATCTGGAAACACCATATATTTT. This encodes CASSEGQSGNTIYF.

The chain joins TRBV7-3 to TRBJ1-1; unclear D gene. V dropped 4 bases and J dropped 4 bases, with 10 bases sitting between them. The length of the CDR3 is 13 residues. Germline CDR1 reads SGHTA; CDR2 reads FQGTGA. CDR3 sequence: CASSSSTGTEAFF. The CDR3 bases are TGTGCCAGCAGCTCGTCCACGGGCACTGAAGCTTTCTTT.

This chain uses TRBV5-6 with TRBJ2-7; D is ambiguous. This CDR3 contains 16 residues. Trimming pared 4 bases from V and 6 bases from J, leaving 23 bases between. Germline V gene sequence: CDR1 SGHDT, CDR2 YYEEEE. The CDR3 region is CASSPGGAGIRSEQYF. CDR3 in DNA: TGTGCCAGCAGCCCTGGTGGTGCAGGAATCCGTTCCGAGCAGTACTTC.

The chain recombines TRBV6-1 with TRBJ2-5, with 7 bases aligning to TRBD2. CDR1 and CDR2 from the germline V gene are MNHNS and SASEGT. The V and J ends lost 11 bases and 0 bases, in that order; junction bases with no gene match: 6. This CDR3 is 13 amino acids long. In DNA, the CDR3 is TGTGCCTTGAGCGGGACGTACCAAGAGACCCAGTACTTC. Protein: CALSGTYQETQYF.

The chain carries TRBV9 and TRBJ2-2; D possibly corresponds to TRBD1 (5 bases). Germline values: CDR1 SGDLS, CDR2 YYNGEE. The CDR3 spans 15 residues. With 0 bases removed from V and 7 bases from J, the gap between germline ends came to 13 bases. This chain's CDR3 is CASSVAPGIGGELFF. In DNA, the CDR3 is TGTGCCAGCAGCGTAGCTCCAGGGATAGGCGGGGAGCTGTTTTTT.

V and J are TRBV23-1 and TRBJ2-7; 7 nucleotides line up with TRBD2. TRBV23-1 is placed among ORFs of uncertain function. The CDR3 covers 17 residues. J gave up 0 bases and V 4 bases, and 12 bases lay outside the gene matches. CDR3 in amino acids: CASSLPRLADSSYEQYF. Here the CDR3 DNA reads TGCGCCAGCAGTCTCCCTCGCCTAGCGGATAGCTCCTACGAGCAGTACTTC.

This chain links TRBV10-3 with TRBJ1-2; D may be TRBD1 (5 bases). This CDR3 has 15 residues. Trimming pared 3 bases from V and 4 bases from J, leaving 15 bases between. The V gene's germline CDR1 is ENHRY and CDR2 SYGVKD. CDR3 loop: CAISDRAGIPYGYTF. CDR3 DNA: TGTGCCATCAGTGACAGGGCGGGAATCCCCTATGGCTACACCTTC.

This clone was recorded only once. The genes are TRBV11-3 and TRBJ2-3; 12 positions agree with TRBD2. The V and J ends lost 4 bases and 3 bases, in that order; junction bases with no gene match: 5. CDR3 length: 16 amino acids. CDR1 and CDR2 from the germline V gene are SGHNT and YENEEA. The chain's CDR3 is CASSSGTSGPTDTQYF. The CDR3 DNA reads as TGTGCCAGCAGCTCAGGGACTAGCGGGCCGACAGATACGCAGTATTTT.

This sequence joins TRBV4-2 and TRBJ1-4; D unresolved. V was cut by 4 bases and J by 6 bases, with 18 bases left in between. The CDR3 is 16 amino acids. Germline CDR1 is LGHNA and CDR2 is YNFKEQ. The CDR3 is CASSRTLEPGDEKLFF. Written as DNA, the CDR3 is TGTGCCAGCAGCCGAACCCTGGAGCCCGGGGATGAAAAACTGTTTTTT.

The chain has TRBV30 and TRBJ1-5; D is uncertain. Per germline, CDR1 GTSNPN and CDR2 SVGIG (reference sequence). V was trimmed by 1 base and J by 6 bases, leaving 13 bases between them. This CDR3 comprises 14 residues. The CDR3 protein is CAWSGVSGSQPQHF. DNA for the CDR3: TGTGCCTGGAGTGGGGTCAGCGGGAGTCAGCCCCAGCATTTT.

This clone was recorded once. The genes are TRBV18 and TRBJ2-7, with TRBD2 as a possible D gene (7 bases). The V and J ends lost 2 bases and 1 base respectively, with 12 bases between them. In germline, CDR1 is KGHSH, CDR2 LQKENI. This CDR3 region has 15 residues. This CDR3 is CASSPRGGDSYEQYF. DNA of the CDR3: TGTGCCAGCTCACCAAGGGGGGGAGATTCCTACGAGCAGTACTTC.

The V gene is TRBV19, the J gene TRBJ2-7; 8 bases line up with TRBD2. This CDR3 region has 15 residues. Unmatched junction bases numbered 13, after V lost 5 bases and J lost 7 bases. Germline loops: CDR1 LNHDA, CDR2 SQIVND (reference sequence). The CDR3 DNA reads as TGTGCCAGTAGTCCCGCATCGGGAGGGTCCTTTGAGCAGTACTTC. This translates into CASSPASGGSFEQYF.